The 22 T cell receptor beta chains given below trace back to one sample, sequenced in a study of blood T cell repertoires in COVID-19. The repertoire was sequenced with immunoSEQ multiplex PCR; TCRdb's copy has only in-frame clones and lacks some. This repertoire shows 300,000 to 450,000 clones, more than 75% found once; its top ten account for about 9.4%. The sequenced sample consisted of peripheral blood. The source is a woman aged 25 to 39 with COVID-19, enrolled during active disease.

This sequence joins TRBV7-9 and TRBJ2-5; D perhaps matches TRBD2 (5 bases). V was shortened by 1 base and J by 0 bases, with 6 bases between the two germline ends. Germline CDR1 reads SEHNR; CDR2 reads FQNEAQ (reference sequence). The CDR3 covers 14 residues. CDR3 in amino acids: CASSLEEDQETQYF. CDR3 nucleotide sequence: TGTGCCAGCAGCTTAGAGGAGGACCAAGAGACCCAGTACTTC.

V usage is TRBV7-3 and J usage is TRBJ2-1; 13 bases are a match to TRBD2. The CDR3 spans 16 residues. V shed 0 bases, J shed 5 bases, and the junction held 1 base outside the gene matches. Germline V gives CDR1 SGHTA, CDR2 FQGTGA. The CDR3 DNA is TGTGCCAGCAGCTTAACTGGGACTAGCGGGAACAATGAGCAGTTCTTC. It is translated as CASSLTGTSGNNEQFF.

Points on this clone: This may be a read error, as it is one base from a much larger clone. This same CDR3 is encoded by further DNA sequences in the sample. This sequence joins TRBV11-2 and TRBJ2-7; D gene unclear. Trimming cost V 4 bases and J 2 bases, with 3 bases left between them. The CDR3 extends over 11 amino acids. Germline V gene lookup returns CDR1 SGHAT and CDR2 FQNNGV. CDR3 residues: CASSSTYEQYF. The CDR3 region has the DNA TGTGCCAGCAGCTCAACCTACGAGCAGTACTTC. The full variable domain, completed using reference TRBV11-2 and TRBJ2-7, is EAGVAQSPRYKIIEKRQSVAFWCNPISGHATLYWYQQILGQGPKLLIQFQNNGVVDDSQLPKDRFSAERLKGVDSTLKIQPAKLEDSAVYLCASSSTYEQYFGPGTRLTVT.

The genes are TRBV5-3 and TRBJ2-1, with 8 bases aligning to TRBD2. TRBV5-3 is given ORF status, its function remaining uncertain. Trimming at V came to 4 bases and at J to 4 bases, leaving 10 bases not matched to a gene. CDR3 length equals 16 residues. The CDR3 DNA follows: TGTGCCAGAAGCCCAAATCGGGGGGGCGGTTACAATGAGCAGTTCTTC. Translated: CARSPNRGGGYNEQFF.

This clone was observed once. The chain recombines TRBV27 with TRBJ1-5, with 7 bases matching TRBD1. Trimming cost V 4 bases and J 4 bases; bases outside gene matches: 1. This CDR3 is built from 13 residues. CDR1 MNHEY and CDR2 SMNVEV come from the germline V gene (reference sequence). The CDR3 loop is CASSWGQNQPQHF. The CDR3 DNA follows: TGTGCCAGCAGTTGGGGACAGAATCAGCCCCAGCATTTT.

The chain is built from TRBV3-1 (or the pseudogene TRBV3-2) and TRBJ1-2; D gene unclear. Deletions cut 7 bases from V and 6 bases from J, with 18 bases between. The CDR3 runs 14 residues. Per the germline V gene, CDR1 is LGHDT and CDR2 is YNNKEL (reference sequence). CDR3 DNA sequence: TGTGCCAGCACCTCGTCCGACCGACGGGATGGCTACACCTTC. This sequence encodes CASTSSDRRDGYTF.

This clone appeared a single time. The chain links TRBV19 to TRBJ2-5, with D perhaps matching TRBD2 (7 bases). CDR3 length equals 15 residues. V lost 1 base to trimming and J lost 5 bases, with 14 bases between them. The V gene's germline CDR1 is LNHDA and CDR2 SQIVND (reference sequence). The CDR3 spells CASSIGGGLWETQYF. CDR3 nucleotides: TGTGCCAGTAGTATAGGGGGGGGCTTGTGGGAGACCCAGTACTTC.

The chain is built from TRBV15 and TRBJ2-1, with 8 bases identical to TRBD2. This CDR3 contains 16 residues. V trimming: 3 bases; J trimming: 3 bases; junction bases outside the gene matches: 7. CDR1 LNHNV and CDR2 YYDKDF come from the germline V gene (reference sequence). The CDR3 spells CATSRDREGHYNEQFF. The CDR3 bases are TGTGCCACCAGCAGGGATCGGGAGGGCCACTACAATGAGCAGTTCTTC.

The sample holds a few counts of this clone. The CDR3 spells CAISEYGNEQFF. CDR3 coding DNA: TGTGCCATCAGTGAATACGGCAATGAGCAGTTCTTC. The chain couples TRBV10-3 to TRBJ2-1; D ambiguous. The CDR3 loop spans 12 amino acids. Germline loops: CDR1 ENHRY, CDR2 SYGVKD. Between the trimmed V and J ends, which lost 3 bases and 6 bases, there was a span of 6 bases.

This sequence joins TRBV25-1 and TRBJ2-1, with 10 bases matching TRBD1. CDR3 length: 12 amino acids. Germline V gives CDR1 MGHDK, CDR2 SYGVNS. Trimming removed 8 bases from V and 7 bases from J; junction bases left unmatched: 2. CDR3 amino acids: CASGQGGNEQFF. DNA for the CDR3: TGTGCCAGCGGACAGGGGGGTAATGAGCAGTTCTTC.

CDR3 sequence reads: CASSFALDIYNSPLHF. The CDR3 DNA reads as TGTGCCAGCAGTTTTGCGCTGGACATTTATAATTCACCCCTCCACTTT. This chain connects TRBV27 to TRBJ1-6, with D tentatively TRBD1 (5 bases). The CDR3 covers 16 residues. Germline V gene data show CDR1 as MNHEY and CDR2 as SMNVEV (reference sequence). V was shortened by 3 bases and J by 4 bases, with 13 bases between the two germline ends.

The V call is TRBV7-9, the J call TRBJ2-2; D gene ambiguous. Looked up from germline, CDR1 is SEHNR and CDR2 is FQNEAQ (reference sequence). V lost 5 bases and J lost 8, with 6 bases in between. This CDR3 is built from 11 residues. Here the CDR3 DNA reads TGTGCCAGCAGCCCTGTAGGGGAGCTGTTTTTT. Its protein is CASSPVGELFF.

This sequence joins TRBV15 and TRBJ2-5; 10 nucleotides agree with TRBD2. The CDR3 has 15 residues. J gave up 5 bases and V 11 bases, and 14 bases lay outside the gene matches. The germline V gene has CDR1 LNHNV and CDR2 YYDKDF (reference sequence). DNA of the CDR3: TGTGCCTCTTTCTCAGCGGGAGGGCCTGGTGAGACCCAGTACTTC. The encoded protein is CASFSAGGPGETQYF. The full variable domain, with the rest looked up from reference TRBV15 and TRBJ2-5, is DAMVIQNPRYQVTQFGKPVTLSCSQTLNHNVMYWYQQKSSQAPKLLFHYYDKDFNNEADTPDNFQSRRPNTSFCFLDIRSPGLGDTAMYLCASFSAGGPGETQYFGPGTRLLVL.

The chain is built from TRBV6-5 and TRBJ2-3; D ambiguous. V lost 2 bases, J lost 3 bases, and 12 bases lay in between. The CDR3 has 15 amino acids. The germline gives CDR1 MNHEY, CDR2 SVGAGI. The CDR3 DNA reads TGTGCCAGCAGTTACGGCGCGGCAAGTACAGATACGCAGTATTTT. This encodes CASSYGAASTDTQYF.

CDR3 nucleotide sequence: TGTGCTAGTGGTTTCGGTCCCGGGGGTAACGAGCAGTACTTC. Residues: CASGFGPGGNEQYF. The chain joins TRBV12-5 to TRBJ2-7; D is possibly TRBD2 (6 bases). This CDR3 has 14 amino acids. Germline V lookup: CDR1 LGHNT, CDR2 FRNRAP. Deletions cut 3 bases from V and 5 bases from J, with 14 bases between.

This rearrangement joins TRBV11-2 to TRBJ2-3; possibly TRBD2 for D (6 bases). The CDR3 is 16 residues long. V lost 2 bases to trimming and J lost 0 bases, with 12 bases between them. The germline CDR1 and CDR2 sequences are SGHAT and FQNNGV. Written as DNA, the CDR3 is TGTGCCAGCAGCTTAAGGCTAGCGACTAGCACAGATACGCAGTATTTT. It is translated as CASSLRLATSTDTQYF.

The CDR3 DNA reads TGTGCCAGTAGTCAGGGACTAGCGGCCACAGATACGCAGTATTTT. It translates to CASSQGLAATDTQYF. V is TRBV19 and J is TRBJ2-3, with 11 bases fitting TRBD2. The CDR3 is 15 amino acids. J gave up 2 bases and V 5 bases, and 3 bases lay outside the gene matches. Germline assignment: CDR1 LNHDA and CDR2 SQIVND (reference sequence).

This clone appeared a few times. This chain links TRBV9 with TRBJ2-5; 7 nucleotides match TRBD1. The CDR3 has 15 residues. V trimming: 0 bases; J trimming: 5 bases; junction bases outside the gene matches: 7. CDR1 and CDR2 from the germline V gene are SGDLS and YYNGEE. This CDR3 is CASSVEGAIWETQYF. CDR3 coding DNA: TGTGCCAGCAGCGTAGAGGGGGCGATTTGGGAGACCCAGTACTTC.

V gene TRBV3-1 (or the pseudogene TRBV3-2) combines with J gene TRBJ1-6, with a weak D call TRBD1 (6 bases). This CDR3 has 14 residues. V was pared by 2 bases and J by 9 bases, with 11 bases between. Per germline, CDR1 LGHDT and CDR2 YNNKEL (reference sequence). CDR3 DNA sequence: TGTGCCAGCAGCCAACAGAACAGGGCTTCACCCCTCCACTTT. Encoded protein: CASSQQNRASPLHF.

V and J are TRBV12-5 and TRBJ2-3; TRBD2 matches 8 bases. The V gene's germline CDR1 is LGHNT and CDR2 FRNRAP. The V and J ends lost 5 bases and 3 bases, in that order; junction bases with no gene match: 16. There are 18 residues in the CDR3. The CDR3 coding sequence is TGTGCTAGTGGTACTACACCTGACGGGAGGGTAAGAACAGATACGCAGTATTTT. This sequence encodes CASGTTPDGRVRTDTQYF.

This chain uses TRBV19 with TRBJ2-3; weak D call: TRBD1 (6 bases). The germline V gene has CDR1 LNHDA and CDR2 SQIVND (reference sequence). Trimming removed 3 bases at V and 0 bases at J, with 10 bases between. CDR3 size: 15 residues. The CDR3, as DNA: TGTGCCAGTAGTATTCTGGGGGCGAGCACAGATACGCAGTATTTT. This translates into CASSILGASTDTQYF. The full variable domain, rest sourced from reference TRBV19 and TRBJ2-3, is DGGITQSPKYLFRKEGQNVTLSCEQNLNHDAMYWYRQDPGQGLRLIYYSQIVNDFQKGDIAEGYSVSREKKESFPLTVTSAQKNPTAFYLCASSILGASTDTQYFGPGTRLTVL.

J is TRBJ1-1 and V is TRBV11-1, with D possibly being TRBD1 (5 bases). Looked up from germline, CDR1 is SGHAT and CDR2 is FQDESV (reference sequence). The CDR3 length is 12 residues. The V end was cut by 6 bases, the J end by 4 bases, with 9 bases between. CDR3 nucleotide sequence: TGTGCCAGCAGTTTAAGGGGCACTGAAGCTTTCTTT. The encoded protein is CASSLRGTEAFF.